The next 11 T cell receptor beta chains were all read from a single sample in a study of T cell repertoires in cytomegalovirus infection. MiXCR, applied by TCRdb to the reads, yields one record per CDR3 protein. The table has some 920,000 distinct CDR3 sequences, under 40% seen once. These receptors have no known antigen. The source material was cultured CD8+ T cells from PBMCs, sampled from culture after CMV antigen stimulation. These receptors originate from a human donor in good health (CMV status not recorded). Some clones in this sample may be carry-over from other donors' samples.

The gene calls are TRBV7-9 and TRBJ1-2; a possible D gene is TRBD1 (5 bases). Looked up from germline, CDR1 is SEHNR and CDR2 is FQNEAQ (reference sequence). This CDR3 region has 15 residues. Deletions cut 2 bases from V and 10 bases from J, with 20 bases between. In nucleotides, the CDR3 is TGTGCCAGCAGCTTATCCCAGGGTTCCCTTTGGGCCTACACCTTC. Its protein product is CASSLSQGSLWAYTF.

This clonotype showed up just a few times. The chain carries TRBV28 and TRBJ2-7; 8 bases agree with TRBD2. The CDR3 has 16 amino acids. Germline V gene sequence: CDR1 MDHEN, CDR2 SYDVKM. V lost 2 bases, J lost 7 bases, and 13 bases stayed unmatched. The CDR3 DNA is TGTGCCAGCAGTTTAGTAGGTGGCGGGGGGCCTGAGGAGCAGTACGTC. It codes for CASSLVGGGGPEEQYV.

In its sample, this clonotype was seen many times. The V call is TRBV7-8, the J call TRBJ2-2, with 7 nucleotides matching TRBD1. CDR1 and CDR2 (germline): SGHVS, FQNEAQ. J gave up 6 bases and V 0 bases, and 4 bases lay outside the gene matches. This CDR3 has 15 amino acids. CDR3 DNA sequence: TGTGCCAGCAGCTTAGCAGGACAGGCGGCCGGGGAGCTGTTTTTT. Translating it yields CASSLAGQAAGELFF.

The rearrangement joins TRBV9 to TRBJ1-1, with D possibly TRBD1 on 5 matching bases. The germline gives CDR1 SGDLS, CDR2 YYNGEE. The CDR3 has 13 amino acids. V was clipped by 0 bases and J by 6 bases, with 9 bases between them. The CDR3 loop is CASSVGGGAEAFF. DNA of the CDR3: TGTGCCAGCAGCGTAGGCGGGGGGGCTGAAGCTTTCTTT.

With regard to this clonotype: A much larger clone differs from this one at a single base, so this may be a read error. V is TRBV7-2 and J is TRBJ2-6; 8 nucleotides agree with TRBD2. Germline loops: CDR1 SGHTA, CDR2 FQGNSA. There are 17 residues in the CDR3. The CDR3 is CASCLGAGGGGANVLTF. The CDR3 DNA sequence: TGTGCCAGCTGCTTAGGGGCGGGGGGTGGTGGGGCCAACGTCCTGACTTTC.

The gene calls are TRBV5-5 and TRBJ1-5; no firm D call. This CDR3 is built from 15 residues. Trimming left V 6 bases short and J 4 bases short, with 17 bases between. CDR1 and CDR2 (germline): SGHKS, YYEKEE (reference sequence). CDR3 in amino acids: CASNESPGLNQPQHF. The CDR3 nucleotides are TGTGCCAGCAACGAGAGCCCTGGACTGAATCAGCCCCAGCATTTT.

The CDR3 DNA reads TGCAGCGTTACGGACAGGGATACCGGGGAGCTGTTTTTT. Translated: CSVTDRDTGELFF. V gene TRBV29-1 combines with J gene TRBJ2-2; 8 bases fit TRBD1. This CDR3 region has 13 residues. The junction had 4 bases not matched to a gene; V was cut back by 5 bases and J by 5 bases. Germline CDR1 reads SQVTM; CDR2 reads ANQGSEA.

V is TRBV6-5 and J is TRBJ1-4; no reliable D call. V shed 5 bases and J shed 0 bases, with 7 bases lying between them. The CDR3 sequence is 14 residues long. Germline CDR1 is MNHEY and CDR2 is SVGAGI. The CDR3 region is CASSPNPTNEKLFF. CDR3 DNA: TGTGCCAGCAGTCCCAATCCAACTAATGAAAAACTGTTTTTT.

This clonotype came up a few times. A read error may produce the germline difference seen at one junction end. The chain carries TRBV7-7 and TRBJ2-1, with D unresolved. CDR3 length: 16 amino acids. CDR1 and CDR2 (germline): SSHAT, FNYEAQ (reference sequence). Written as DNA, the CDR3 is TGTGCTAGCAGCTTACACTCGTTGAGCTCCTACAATGAGCAGTTCTTC. It is translated as CASSLHSLSSYNEQFF.

This clonotype has just a few counts. V usage is TRBV12-3 or TRBV12-4 and J usage is TRBJ2-7; the D gene could be TRBD1 or TRBD2 (5 bases each). The CDR3 runs to 15 residues. Trimming left V 6 bases short and J 2 bases short, with 17 bases between. As DNA, the CDR3 is TGTGCCAGCAGCCCCAGACGGGGCGGAGCCTACGAGCAGTACTTC. Its translation is CASSPRRGGAYEQYF.

This chain joins TRBV5-4 and TRBJ1-1; D ambiguous. The CDR3 contains 15 residues. Trimming cost V 0 bases and J 1 base, with 10 bases left between them. Germline V gene sequence: CDR1 SGHNT, CDR2 YYREEE (reference sequence). DNA of the CDR3: TGTGCCAGCAGCTTGGATGAACACCCGAACACTGAAGCTTTCTTT. Residues: CASSLDEHPNTEAFF.